The 3 T cell receptor beta chains in this list originate from one sample, sequenced in a study of beta chain features in type 1 diabetes. Whole-study results and caveats: Shorter TCRB CDR3s, moderately but significantly so, were found in Type 1 diabetes patients in all four CD4+ subsets.

These receptors' antigens are unknown. Sequencing targeted expressed TCRB transcripts, as all isolated RNA had been reverse transcribed. Generated by immunoSEQ multiplex PCR, the TCRdb table keeps only in-frame clones and is missing some. The sample includes hundreds of thousands of clones, roughly 12% of them seen just once. Sequencing was carried out using naive CD4+ T cells from blood. These receptors originate from a young man with type 1 diabetes.

The table lists this clone with a few counts. The V and J genes are TRBV25-1 and TRBJ1-2, with D perhaps TRBD1 (6 bases). There are 15 residues in the CDR3. CDR1 is MGHDK, CDR2 SYGVNS, per germline. The ends were cut back, 1 base at V and 6 bases at J, with 15 bases in the middle. This CDR3 reads CASSELNGGRDGYTF. As DNA, the CDR3 is TGTGCCAGCAGTGAATTGAACGGGGGGCGGGATGGCTACACCTTC.

This sequence joins TRBV5-6 and TRBJ2-5, with D maybe TRBD2 (6 bases). The length of the CDR3 is 15 residues. CDR1 is SGHDT, CDR2 YYEEEE, per germline. Trimming removed 0 bases at V and 2 bases at J, with 11 bases between. CDR3 amino acids: CASSLGLGTQETQYF. CDR3 coding DNA: TGTGCCAGCAGCTTGGGACTAGGAACTCAAGAGACCCAGTACTTC.

This clone was counted only a few times. V and J are TRBV16 and TRBJ2-1, with D possibly called TRBD1 or TRBD2 (5 bases each). Germline V gene lookup returns CDR1 KGHSY and CDR2 FQNENV. Trimming took off 8 bases at V and 0 bases at J, with 14 bases between the two ends. This CDR3 contains 15 residues. CDR3 residues: CASGAGRNSYNEQFF. Here the CDR3 DNA reads TGTGCCAGCGGGGCGGGCAGAAACTCCTACAATGAGCAGTTCTTC.